These 29 T cell receptor beta chains were all obtained from the same sample, sequenced in a study of identical twins. TCRdb ran MiXCR on the 5' RACE reads and lists one entry per CDR3 protein. The sample lists under 900,000 distinct CDR3 sequences, about 12% occurring once. A further study also used this sample, focusing on yellow fever vaccine responses in identical twins.

The sequencing input was PBMCs. These receptor sequences come from a woman in her late teens or twenties in good health.

This clonotype was detected a few times. The genes are TRBV11-2 and TRBJ1-2, with TRBD1 identical over 8 bases. The junction had 8 bases not matched to a gene; V was cut back by 0 bases and J by 5 bases. The CDR3 totals 16 residues. CDR1 and CDR2 (germline): SGHAT, FQNNGV. The CDR3 region is CASSLEYRTGRYGYTF. The CDR3 bases are TGTGCCAGCAGCTTAGAATACCGGACAGGGCGATATGGCTACACCTTC.

In this sample, this clonotype turned up a few times. V gene TRBV2 combines with J gene TRBJ1-6; TRBD1 might be the D (5 bases). Trimming shortened V by 5 bases and J by 14 bases, and 13 bases separated the two germline ends. This CDR3 spans 12 amino acids. Germline CDR1 and CDR2: SNHLY and FYNNEI. CDR3 coding DNA: TGTGCCAGCAGTCCGACAGTTTTAGCCCTCCACTTT. Protein sequence: CASSPTVLALHF.

This clonotype has a handful of counts. The chain carries TRBV11-2 and TRBJ2-7; D may be TRBD1 (6 bases). Trimming cost V 4 bases and J 5 bases, with 12 bases left between them. This CDR3 spans 13 amino acids. CDR1 and CDR2 from the germline V gene are SGHAT and FQNNGV. CDR3 DNA: TGTGCCAGCAGCTCCGGGACACATAACGAGCAGTACGTC. Its translation: CASSSGTHNEQYV.

This clonotype has a handful of counts. The rearrangement joins TRBV12-3 or TRBV12-4 to TRBJ1-2, with D possibly being TRBD1 (6 bases). The CDR3 covers 13 residues. Trimming took off 7 bases at V and 8 bases at J, with 17 bases between the two ends. The CDR3 loop is CASKRGQISGYTF. In DNA form, the CDR3 reads TGTGCCAGCAAGCGGGGGCAAATATCGGGCTACACCTTC.

This clonotype has more than one count but fewer than ten. The chain uses TRBV12-3 or TRBV12-4 and TRBJ2-1; D possibly corresponds to TRBD2 (7 bases). V shed 10 bases and J shed 7 bases, with 11 bases lying between them. The CDR3 covers 11 residues. This chain's CDR3 is CANGRGNEQFF. The CDR3 DNA follows: TGTGCCAATGGGAGGGGGAATGAGCAGTTCTTC.

The V and J genes are TRBV29-1 and TRBJ2-3, with D possibly TRBD2 on 5 matching bases. Germline values: CDR1 SQVTM, CDR2 ANQGSEA. CDR3 length: 14 residues. Trimming cost V 6 bases and J 0 bases, with 13 bases left between them. The CDR3 loop reads CSVRLALSTDTQYF. CDR3 DNA: TGCAGCGTCCGGCTAGCTCTTAGCACAGATACGCAGTATTTT.

This clonotype was seen repeatedly, ten times or more. The chain joins TRBV5-1 to TRBJ2-3, with 12 bases aligning to TRBD2. The CDR3 covers 17 residues. V trimming: 4 bases; J trimming: 0 bases; junction bases outside the gene matches: 6. Germline-derived CDR1 and CDR2 are SGHRS and YFSETQ. The CDR3 here is CASSPGLAGLSTDTQYF. DNA of the CDR3: TGCGCCAGCAGCCCAGGACTAGCGGGACTTAGCACAGATACGCAGTATTTT.

This clonotype was counted many times. The chain couples TRBV12-3 or TRBV12-4 to TRBJ2-6; D unclear. V was pared by 3 bases and J by 0 bases, with 3 bases between. The CDR3 has 14 residues. In DNA, the CDR3 is TGTGCCAGCAGTTTGGTCTCTGGGGCCAACGTCCTGACTTTC. Its protein product is CASSLVSGANVLTF.

This sequence joins TRBV4-1 and TRBJ1-1; D is unresolved. The CDR3 consists of 17 residues. V was shortened by 2 bases and J by 0 bases, with 16 bases between the two germline ends. Germline assignment: CDR1 MGHRA and CDR2 YSYEKL. The DNA for the CDR3 is TGCGCCAGCAGCCAACCACAAGGCCGGTCACTGAACACTGAAGCTTTCTTT. Translated, it gives CASSQPQGRSLNTEAFF.

In its sample, this clonotype was seen a few times. The gene calls are TRBV16 and TRBJ1-1; D perhaps matches TRBD1 (5 bases). The V gene lost 2 bases and the J gene lost 5 bases, with 15 bases spanning the gap. Per germline, CDR1 KGHSY and CDR2 FQNENV. The CDR3 spans 15 residues. CDR3 sequence (DNA): TGTGCCAGCAGCCAAATGGGGCGGGGGGATACTGAAGCTTTCTTT. This encodes CASSQMGRGDTEAFF.

In the case of this clonotype: Germline and junction disagree at one end, which may indicate a read error. This chain connects TRBV12-3 or TRBV12-4 to TRBJ2-5; the match to TRBD2 covers 13 bases. The CDR3 extends over 17 amino acids. For the CDR3, the DNA is TGTACCAGCAGTCTCGGTACTAGCGGGAGGGCCGTGGAGACCCAGTACTTC. This translates into CTSSLGTSGRAVETQYF.

In this sample, this clonotype turned up a few times. The chain has TRBV4-2 and TRBJ2-5; 10 positions match TRBD2. Germline V gives CDR1 LGHNA, CDR2 YNFKEQ. With V trimmed by 1 base and J by 0 bases, 5 bases remained unmatched. CDR3 size: 17 residues. CDR3 loop: CASSQGGAGGYQETQYF. CDR3 sequence (DNA): TGTGCCAGCAGCCAAGGGGGAGCGGGGGGGTACCAAGAGACCCAGTACTTC.

This sequence joins TRBV5-4 and TRBJ2-7; 9 bases agree with TRBD2. Germline CDR1 SGHNT, CDR2 YYREEE (reference sequence). The CDR3 is 19 amino acids. Germline trimming cut 3 bases from V and 1 base from J; bases unmatched to any gene: 17. The CDR3 DNA is TGTGCCAGCAGCTATGCGGGGTTGAGCGGGGGGTTCGCTTCCTACGAGCAGTACTTC. This translates into CASSYAGLSGGFASYEQYF.

This clonotype was seen a few times. The V and J genes are TRBV29-1 and TRBJ2-7, with 11 positions matching TRBD2. CDR1 is SQVTM and CDR2 is ANQGSEA in the germline V gene. The CDR3 is made up of 14 amino acids. The trim removed 6 bases at V and 4 bases at J, leaving 8 bases unmatched. The CDR3 region has the DNA TGCAGCGTCATATTAGCGGGAGGGAAGTACGAGCAGTACTTC. Translation gives CSVILAGGKYEQYF.

This clonotype came up a few times. The chain carries TRBV15 and TRBJ1-5; D not resolved. Trimming took off 5 bases at V and 4 bases at J, with 9 bases between the two ends. The CDR3 is 13 amino acids. Germline V gene sequence: CDR1 LNHNV, CDR2 YYDKDF (reference sequence). CDR3 region: CATSALLNQPQHF. CDR3 bases: TGTGCCACCAGCGCGCTTCTTAATCAGCCCCAGCATTTT.

V and J are TRBV12-3 or TRBV12-4 and TRBJ1-4; maybe TRBD1 (6 bases). The CDR3 length is 14 residues. Trimming cost V 6 bases and J 6 bases, with 14 bases left between them. The DNA for the CDR3 is TGTGCCAGCAGGCCGACAGGACGCGATGAAAAACTGTTTTTT. Encoded protein: CASRPTGRDEKLFF.

In this sample, this clonotype turned up a few times. The rearrangement joins TRBV12-3 or TRBV12-4 to TRBJ2-1; 8 bases are shared with TRBD2. CDR3 size: 15 residues. V gave up 2 bases and J gave up 9 bases; unmatched junction bases: 9. CDR3 sequence reads: CASSLSGGAIFEQFF. CDR3 bases: TGTGCCAGCAGTTTATCCGGGGGGGCAATTTTTGAGCAGTTCTTC.

The chain carries TRBV29-1 and TRBJ2-1, with D possibly being TRBD2 (6 bases). Trimming pared 3 bases from V and 4 bases from J, leaving 19 bases between. CDR1 is SQVTM and CDR2 is ANQGSEA in the germline V gene. The CDR3 length is 16 residues. The CDR3: CSVDGSAGGRYNEQFF. CDR3 sequence (DNA): TGCAGCGTTGACGGCTCAGCTGGGGGGAGGTACAATGAGCAGTTCTTC.

The rearrangement joins TRBV7-9 to TRBJ2-1; no clear D gene. The CDR3 consists of 13 residues. Deletions cut 4 bases from V and 9 bases from J, with 13 bases between. Germline-derived CDR1 and CDR2 are SEHNR and FQNEAQ (reference sequence). CDR3 in amino acids: CASSSYVFGEQFF. CDR3 DNA sequence: TGTGCCAGCAGCTCTTATGTCTTCGGTGAGCAGTTCTTC.

This clonotype was seen repeatedly, ten times or more. Germline and junction disagree at one end, which may indicate a read error. This chain connects TRBV12-3 or TRBV12-4 to TRBJ2-3, with a possible D match to TRBD1 (5 bases). The CDR3 sequence is 14 residues long. CDR3 region: CASGSFPLTGTQYF. The DNA for the CDR3 is TGTGCCAGCGGAAGCTTCCCCCTCACAGGTACGCAGTATTTT.

Turning to this clonotype: The DNA is left out, because the CDR3 cannot be placed on it with certainty; the CDR3 is given as TCRdb lists it. The chain couples TRBV5-1 to TRBJ2-7; the table gives TRBD2 as D, unverified against the DNA. Germline V lookup: CDR1 SGHRS, CDR2 YFSETQ. The CDR3 sequence runs 14 residues, both termini included. This CDR3 is CASSVGVGSYEQYV.

This chain links TRBV7-9 with TRBJ1-1; TRBD1 is a possible D gene (6 bases). Germline V gene data show CDR1 as SEHNR and CDR2 as FQNEAQ (reference sequence). CDR3 length equals 12 residues. The V end lost 1 base, the J end lost 7 bases, and 7 bases lay between the germline ends. CDR3 in amino acids: CASSLVQGEAFF. The CDR3 DNA is TGTGCCAGCAGCTTAGTACAGGGTGAAGCTTTCTTT. Variable domain in full (rest from reference TRBV7-9 and TRBJ1-1): DTGVSQNPRHKITKRGQNVTFRCDPISEHNRLYWYRQTLGQGPEFLTYFQNEAQLEKSRLLSDRFSAERPKGSFSTLEIQRTEQGDSAMYLCASSLVQGEAFFGQGTRLTVV.

This clonotype occurred a few times. The rearrangement joins TRBV7-3 to TRBJ2-7; 7 nucleotides agree with TRBD2. CDR3 length equals 16 residues. The germline CDR1 and CDR2 sequences are SGHTA and FQGTGA. V was pared by 5 bases and J by 1 base, with 11 bases of the junction left unmatched. CDR3: CASSPQGRESSYEQYF. In DNA form, the CDR3 reads TGTGCCAGCAGCCCCCAAGGGCGGGAGTCTTCCTACGAGCAGTACTTC.

This chain connects TRBV6-1 to TRBJ2-2; D is ambiguous. Trimming took 5 bases from V and 1 from J, leaving 11 bases between them. The CDR3 has 15 amino acids. Germline CDR1 MNHNS, CDR2 SASEGT. The CDR3 loop reads CASSRRHLNTGELFF. CDR3 bases: TGTGCCAGCAGTCGACGACACCTGAACACCGGGGAGCTGTTTTTT.

This clonotype has only a few counts. V and J are TRBV10-2 and TRBJ2-6; 7 nucleotides align to TRBD1. Germline V gene data show CDR1 as WSHSY and CDR2 as SAAADI. This CDR3 is 16 amino acids long. Unmatched junction bases numbered 5, after V lost 6 bases and J lost 0 bases. CDR3 DNA sequence: TGCGCCAGCAGGGGACAGTTCCACTCTGGGGCCAACGTCCTGACTTTC. This codes for CASRGQFHSGANVLTF.

The CDR3 spells CASSLTGLYSYEQYF. CDR3 nucleotides: TGTGCCAGCAGTCTGACAGGCTTATACTCCTACGAGCAGTACTTC. This chain connects TRBV12-3 or TRBV12-4 to TRBJ2-7; TRBD1 is a possible D gene (6 bases). V was pared by 5 bases and J by 0 bases, with 14 bases between. The CDR3 sequence is 15 residues long.

The rearrangement uses TRBV20-1 and TRBJ2-5; no definite D call. The V and J ends lost 0 bases and 5 bases respectively, with 10 bases between them. The CDR3 contains 13 residues. Germline V gives CDR1 DFQATT, CDR2 SNEGSKA (reference sequence). CDR3 DNA: TGCAGTGCTAGAGATCCTCCAGAGGAGACCCAGTACTTC. This translates into CSARDPPEETQYF.

This chain uses TRBV24-1 with TRBJ1-5, with a possible D match to TRBD1 (6 bases). The germline V and J ends were trimmed by 4 bases and 4 bases, with 10 bases remaining between them. The length of the CDR3 is 14 residues. The germline V gene encodes CDR1 KGHDR and CDR2 SFDVKD. DNA for the CDR3: TGTGCCACCAGTGAGGAGGGGGGGAATCAGCCCCAGCATTTT. This translates into CATSEEGGNQPQHF.

This clonotype has just a few counts. This chain connects TRBV9 to TRBJ1-2; 10 bases map to TRBD1. Germline V lookup: CDR1 SGDLS, CDR2 YYNGEE. There are 15 residues in the CDR3. J gave up 5 bases and V 0 bases, and 4 bases lay outside the gene matches. The DNA of the CDR3 is TGTGCCAGCAGCGTAGGAGGACAGGGGGTTTATGGCTACACCTTC. Protein sequence: CASSVGGQGVYGYTF.